This TCR beta chain was recovered during a study of T cell responses to AZD1222 COVID-19 vaccine. Germline lookup yields CDR1 SGHNT and CDR2 YYREEE (reference sequence). CDR3 length: 17 residues. The germline V and J ends were trimmed by 0 bases and 5 bases, with 18 bases remaining between them. Profiled with immunoSEQ multiplex PCR; TCRdb holds only in-frame clones, not every one. The sample shows about 110,000 clones, about 87% of them seen only once. V is TRBV5-4 and J is TRBJ2-1; D could derive from TRBD1 or TRBD2 (6 bases each). The sequences come from peripheral blood, collected 28 days after the second AZD1222 dose. This receptor was taken from an adult who received the AZD1222 COVID-19 vaccine. This chain's CDR3 is CASSLGVTGGLNNEQFF. CDR3 bases: TGTGCCAGCAGCTTGGGAGTGACCGGGGGCCTGAACAATGAGCAGTTCTTC.